This T cell receptor beta chain originates from a study of CD8 T cells in Susac syndrome. General study points: Individuals included in the TCR sequencing and HLA analysis were acknowledged by the study to be relatively few in number.

The CDR3 totals 15 residues. The germline V and J ends were trimmed by 5 bases and 2 bases, with 15 bases remaining between them. The RNA, about 0.45 to 1 ug, was put through reverse transcription using random hexamers. By means of immunoSEQ multiplex PCR, TCR beta CDR3 spanning 54 Vbeta and 13 Jbeta underwent amplification. TCRdb used MiXCR to reprocess the immunoSEQ multiplex PCR reads, holding one entry per CDR3 protein. This table holds 150,000 to 200,000 distinct CDR3 sequences, approximately 94% found once. Comment on this clonotype: What it binds is unknown.

From blood CD8+ and CD4+ T cells, TCR beta sequences were generated. TEMRA cells were FACS-enriched and CD8+ and CD4+ T cells negatively isolated. Sequenced input: CD4+ T cells from PBMCs. The TCR sequence derives from a human donor with multiple sclerosis. The chain employs TRBV12-3 or TRBV12-4 and TRBJ1-1, with a possible D match to TRBD1 (5 bases). CDR3 protein: CASSMGPGGNTEAFF. CDR3 nucleotide sequence: TGTGCCAGCAGTATGGGACCCGGCGGCAACACTGAAGCTTTCTTT.